This T cell receptor beta chain was profiled in a study of T cells in localized non-small cell lung cancer. Overall study findings and caveats: A denser population of T cells in blood accompanied longer overall survival. Because researchers sequenced only one region of the tumor, heterogeneity is still possible. Out of the top 100 tumor clones, a median approximately 57 were seen in adjacent lung.

V lost 3 bases and J 2 bases, leaving 16 bases between the germline ends. This CDR3 is 17 amino acids long. Germline V lookup: CDR1 KGHSH, CDR2 LQKENI. Sequencing used immunoSEQ multiplex PCR; TCRdb keeps in-frame clones, though not all of them. The sample yields about 78,000 clones, around four fifths seen once. About this clone itself: Its antigen is unidentified.

The receptor comes from a man aged 35-75 years with stage I lung adenocarcinoma. This specimen was peripheral blood, taken before any cancer treatment. This sequence joins TRBV18 and TRBJ2-2; D is possibly TRBD1 (9 bases). The CDR3 sequence: CASSPREGQGNTGELFF. Here the CDR3 DNA reads TGTGCCAGCTCACCCCGGGAGGGACAGGGAAACACCGGGGAGCTGTTTTTT.